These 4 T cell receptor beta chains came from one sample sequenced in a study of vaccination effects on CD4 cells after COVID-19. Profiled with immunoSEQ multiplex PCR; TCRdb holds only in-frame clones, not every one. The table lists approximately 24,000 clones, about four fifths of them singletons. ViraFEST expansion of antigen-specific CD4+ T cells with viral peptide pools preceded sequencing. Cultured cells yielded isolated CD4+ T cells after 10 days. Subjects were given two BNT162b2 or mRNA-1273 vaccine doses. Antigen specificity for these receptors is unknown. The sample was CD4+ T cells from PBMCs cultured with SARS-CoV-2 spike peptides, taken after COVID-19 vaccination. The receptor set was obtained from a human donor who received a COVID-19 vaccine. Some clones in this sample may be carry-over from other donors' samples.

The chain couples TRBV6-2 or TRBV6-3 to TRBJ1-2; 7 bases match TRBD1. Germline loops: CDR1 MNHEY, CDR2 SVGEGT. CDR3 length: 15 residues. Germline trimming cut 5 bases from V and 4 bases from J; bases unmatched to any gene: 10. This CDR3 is CASSDGQAGGYGYTF. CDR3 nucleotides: TGTGCCAGCAGTGATGGACAGGCGGGAGGCTATGGCTACACCTTC.

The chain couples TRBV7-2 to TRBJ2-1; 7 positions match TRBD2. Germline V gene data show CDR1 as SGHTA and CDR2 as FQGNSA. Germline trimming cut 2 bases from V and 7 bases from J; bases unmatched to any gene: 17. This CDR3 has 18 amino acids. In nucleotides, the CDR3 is TGTGCCAGCAGCTTAATCAGCCTAGGCGGGGGACCCGTAAATGAGCAGTTCTTC. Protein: CASSLISLGGGPVNEQFF.

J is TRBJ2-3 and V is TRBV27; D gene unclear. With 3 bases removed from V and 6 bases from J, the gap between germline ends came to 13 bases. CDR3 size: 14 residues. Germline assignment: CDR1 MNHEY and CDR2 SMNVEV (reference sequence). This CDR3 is CASSFSPDGDTQYF. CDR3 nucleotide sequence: TGTGCCAGCAGTTTTTCCCCAGATGGGGATACGCAGTATTTT.

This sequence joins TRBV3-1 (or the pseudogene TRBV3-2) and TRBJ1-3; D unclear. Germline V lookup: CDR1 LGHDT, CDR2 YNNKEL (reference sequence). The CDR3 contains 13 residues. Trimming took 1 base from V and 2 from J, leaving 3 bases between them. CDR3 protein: CASSQVTGNTIYF. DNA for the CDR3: TGTGCCAGCAGCCAAGTTACTGGAAACACCATATATTTT.